A single sample is the source of the 16 T cell receptor beta chains below, sequenced in a study of T-cell reconstitution after alpha-beta-depleted transplantation in children (dated by TCRdb to 2016 to 2018). The receptor library was made with PCR. The sequencer listed for this sample is Illumina HiSeq 2500. Molecular barcoding was employed in the preparation of TCR libraries, with unique molecular identifiers being used to normalize TCRbeta repertoire quantification. TCRdb trimmed the raw reads at Q25, called clones with MiXCR and kept productive beta chains. Rows with one shared CDR3 protein collapse into an entry with the most common genes and DNA. This sample has around 100,000 distinct CDR3 sequences in its table, and about 9.4% of those were observed once. The ten largest make up under 35% of the sample. The intended sense of this specimen's treatment or condition label: allogeneic hematopoietic cell transplantation with graft depleted of TCRalphabeta T cells and CD19 B cells.

This specimen consisted of PBMCs, obtained before TCRalphabeta/CD19-depleted stem cell transplant. These receptors all come from a boy between 2 and 10 years old with acute lymphoblastic leukemia, due to receive a stem cell transplant.

The chain couples TRBV4-2 to TRBJ1-4, with D perhaps TRBD1 (5 bases). Germline CDR1 LGHNA, CDR2 YNFKEQ. Trimming pared 3 bases from V and 3 bases from J, leaving 14 bases between. This CDR3 has 16 residues. The DNA for the CDR3 is TGTGCCAGCAGCCAGGTTTCCGGGACGGCTAATGAAAAACTGTTTTTT. Translating it yields CASSQVSGTANEKLFF.

V is TRBV12-3 or TRBV12-4 and J is TRBJ2-1; 12 positions agree with TRBD2. The CDR3 sequence is 14 residues long. Trimming at V came to 6 bases and at J to 6 bases, leaving 3 bases not matched to a gene. The CDR3: CASSPSGRANEQFF. The CDR3 region has the DNA TGTGCCAGCAGCCCTAGCGGGAGGGCCAATGAGCAGTTCTTC.

V gene TRBV24-1 combines with J gene TRBJ2-7; D is undetermined. The V and J ends lost 12 bases and 3 bases respectively, with 5 bases between them. Germline V gene lookup returns CDR1 KGHDR and CDR2 SFDVKD. The CDR3 totals 9 residues. CDR3 DNA sequence: TGTGCCTCTCACTACGAGCAGTACTTC. It translates to CASHYEQYF.

This clonotype has a handful of counts. This sequence joins TRBV5-1 and TRBJ1-2, with 10 bases lining up with TRBD1. The length of the CDR3 is 15 residues. From germline, CDR1 is SGHRS and CDR2 YFSETQ. Unmatched junction bases numbered 6, after V lost 4 bases and J lost 3 bases. In DNA form, the CDR3 reads TGCGCCAGCAGCGAAGACAGGGGGCGATACTATGGCTACACCTTC. Protein sequence: CASSEDRGRYYGYTF.

This clonotype was counted ten times or more. This CDR3 reads CASSESSSGFETQYF. The CDR3 DNA follows: TGCGCCAGCAGTGAGTCGTCGTCAGGGTTCGAGACCCAGTACTTC. The chain joins TRBV10-1 to TRBJ2-5; perhaps TRBD1 as D (5 bases). CDR3 length: 15 amino acids. V dropped 0 bases and J dropped 5 bases, with 13 bases sitting between them. Per the germline V gene, CDR1 is WNHNN and CDR2 is SYGVQD (reference sequence).

This clonotype was seen ten or more times. The chain's CDR3 is CASSLDLAGGEIGELFF. In DNA form, the CDR3 reads TGTGCCAGCAGCTTAGACTTAGCGGGAGGGGAAATCGGGGAGCTGTTTTTT. This chain uses TRBV7-8 with TRBJ2-2; TRBD2 matches at 11 bases. Germline loops: CDR1 SGHVS, CDR2 FQNEAQ. The CDR3 runs 17 residues. V lost 1 base to trimming and J lost 7 bases; unmatched junction nucleotides: 8.

This clonotype has a handful of counts. The rearrangement uses TRBV20-1 and TRBJ1-1; no reliable D call. CDR1 is DFQATT, CDR2 SNEGSKA, per germline (reference sequence). Trimming took off 2 bases at V and 1 base at J, with 11 bases between the two ends. The CDR3 is 14 residues long. The CDR3 nucleotides read TGCAGTGCTAGAAGCGAATTTTCGAACACTGAAGCTTTCTTT. Its translation: CSARSEFSNTEAFF.

This clonotype was seen only a few times. V gene TRBV18 combines with J gene TRBJ2-5; TRBD1 agrees at 7 bases. The CDR3 spans 14 residues. With 3 bases clipped from V and 3 bases from J, the junction kept 4 bases outside the gene matches. The germline V gene has CDR1 KGHSH and CDR2 LQKENI. CDR3 loop: CASSPPGQKETQYF. The CDR3 bases are TGTGCCAGCTCACCGCCGGGACAGAAAGAGACCCAGTACTTC.

The V call is TRBV19, the J call TRBJ2-4, with TRBD1 matching over 10 bases. The trim removed 5 bases at V and 3 bases at J, leaving 4 bases unmatched. This CDR3 contains 15 residues. CDR1 and CDR2 from the germline V gene are LNHDA and SQIVND (reference sequence). The CDR3 reads CASSRQGAIKNIQYF. CDR3 DNA: TGTGCCAGTAGTCGACAGGGGGCGATCAAAAACATTCAGTACTTC.

The chain employs TRBV7-8 and TRBJ1-2; D remains ambiguous. The CDR3 is 15 amino acids. Deletions cut 2 bases from V and 6 bases from J, with 16 bases between. The germline CDR1 and CDR2 sequences are SGHVS and FQNEAQ. This chain's CDR3 is CASSLSKANSNGYTF. The CDR3 coding sequence is TGTGCCAGCAGCTTATCCAAGGCGAACAGCAATGGCTACACCTTC.

The J gene is TRBJ1-1, the V gene TRBV29-1, with TRBD1 matching over 8 bases. J lost 7 bases, V lost 7 bases, and 8 bases had no gene match. Germline-derived CDR1 and CDR2 are SQVTM and ANQGSEA. CDR3 length: 12 amino acids. The CDR3 bases are TGCAGCGCCCGGACAGGGCCGTATGAAGCTTTCTTT. This translates into CSARTGPYEAFF. Supplemented by reference TRBV29-1 and TRBJ1-1, the full variable domain reads SAVISQKPSRDICQRGTSLTIQCQVDSQVTMMFWYRQQPGQSLTLIATANQGSEATYESGFVIDKFPISRPNLTFSTLTVSNMSPEDSSIYLCSARTGPYEAFFGQGTRLTVV.

The chain uses TRBV7-8 and TRBJ2-6; no definite D call. Germline loops: CDR1 SGHVS, CDR2 FQNEAQ. Trimming took off 5 bases at V and 0 bases at J, with 17 bases between the two ends. CDR3 size: 18 residues. The CDR3 nucleotides are TGTGCCAGCAGCCGCGACAACCCATACGTCTCTGGGGCCAACGTCCTGACTTTC. Translation gives CASSRDNPYVSGANVLTF.

This clonotype was seen a few times. CDR3 coding DNA: TGTGCCAGCAGTCCCCAGCTCTCTGGAAACACCATATATTTT. Encoded protein: CASSPQLSGNTIYF. The rearrangement links TRBV12-3 or TRBV12-4 to TRBJ1-3; D is unclear. The CDR3 totals 14 residues. Trimming left V 5 bases short and J 0 bases short, with 8 bases between.

This clonotype was counted only a few times. This chain joins TRBV6-1 and TRBJ2-5; tentatively, D is TRBD2 (5 bases). The length of the CDR3 is 15 residues. The germline V gene encodes CDR1 MNHNS and CDR2 SASEGT. V was cut by 1 base and J by 4 bases, with 13 bases left in between. The chain's CDR3 is CASSEVEGFGETQYF. The CDR3, as DNA: TGTGCCAGCAGTGAAGTTGAGGGATTTGGAGAGACCCAGTACTTC.

This clonotype was picked up a small number of times. The chain uses TRBV7-9 and TRBJ2-5; 8 nucleotides align to TRBD1. This CDR3 comprises 14 residues. Germline V CDR1 and CDR2: SEHNR, FQNEAQ (reference sequence). Trimming removed 5 bases from V and 2 bases from J; junction bases left unmatched: 4. The CDR3 region has the DNA TGTGCCAGCAGCCCACGGACAGGGCAAGAGACCCAGTACTTC. Amino acids: CASSPRTGQETQYF.

V is TRBV18 and J is TRBJ1-1; D unclear. Trimming left V 3 bases short and J 10 bases short, with 18 bases between. The CDR3 sequence is 14 residues long. CDR1 KGHSH and CDR2 LQKENI come from the germline V gene. The CDR3 spells CASSPGVSHRAAFF. CDR3 DNA sequence: TGTGCCAGCTCACCGGGTGTCTCACACCGGGCAGCTTTCTTT.